This entry features one TCR beta chain sequence. Its cognate antigen is unknown. The CDR3 spans 14 residues. CDR1 and CDR2 (germline): SGHAT, FQNNGV. V was pared by 2 bases and J by 5 bases, with 10 bases between. This specimen comes from a study of T cell repertoires in cytomegalovirus infection. Across the study: Recently identified HLA-C-restricted CMV epitopes and well-studied HLA-B-restricted CMV epitopes were used by the study. The public TCR beta signatures pointed to both CMV infection and matching HLA type.

Using its own MiXCR run on the reads, TCRdb lists one record per CDR3 protein. The table records under 200,000 distinct CDR3 sequences, about 22% of them present only once. Study observations and caveats: HLA-C-restricted CMV-specific TCR beta clonotypes prevailed in the ex vivo response. Frequencies of public TCR beta families were cumulated, and this identified carriers of CMV plus the relevant HLA.

The receptor comes from a human donor in good health (CMV status not recorded). Some clones in this sample may be carry-over from other donors' samples. The source material was CD8+ T cells from cultured PBMCs, sampled from culture after CMV antigen stimulation. V and J are TRBV11-2 and TRBJ2-1; no firm D call. CDR3 DNA: TGTGCCAGCAGCTTATTACCAGAGAACAATGAGCAGTTCTTC. This translates into CASSLLPENNEQFF. Full variable domain (outside the CDR3, taken from reference TRBV11-2 and TRBJ2-1): EAGVAQSPRYKIIEKRQSVAFWCNPISGHATLYWYQQILGQGPKLLIQFQNNGVVDDSQLPKDRFSAERLKGVDSTLKIQPAKLEDSAVYLCASSLLPENNEQFFGPGTRLTVL.